Following are 10 T cell receptor beta chains from one sample sequenced in a study of blood T cell repertoires in COVID-19. Produced via immunoSEQ multiplex PCR; TCRdb's table is partial and in-frame only. The sample consists of roughly 250,000 clones, around 88% of them appearing once. Sequenced input: PBMCs or T cells enriched from blood (not recorded which). The receptors stem from a woman aged 50 to 65 who had recovered from COVID-19.

Concerning this clone itself: The identical CDR3 is also encoded by other nucleotide sequences in the sample. The chain recombines TRBV28 with TRBJ2-1; 14 bases line up with TRBD2. The germline CDR1 and CDR2 sequences are MDHEN and SYDVKM. This CDR3 is built from 15 residues. V was pared by 5 bases and J by 6 bases, with 3 bases of the junction left unmatched. The CDR3 DNA reads TGTGCCAGCAGTCCGGGACTAGCGGGAGTCAATGAGCAGTTCTTC. Translation: CASSPGLAGVNEQFF.

In this sample, this clone turned up once. V gene TRBV7-8 combines with J gene TRBJ2-7, with 9 positions matching TRBD2. Looked up from germline, CDR1 is SGHVS and CDR2 is FQNEAQ. This CDR3 contains 18 residues. V was pared by 5 bases and J by 0 bases, with 14 bases of the junction left unmatched. Here the CDR3 DNA reads TGTGCCAGCAGCCTACTCAGCACCCAGCGGGGGGTCTCCTACGAGCAGTACTTC. It encodes CASSLLSTQRGVSYEQYF.

The chain employs TRBV14 and TRBJ2-1; 12 nucleotides match TRBD2. This CDR3 region has 15 residues. Germline V CDR1 and CDR2: SGHDN, FVKESK. After removal of 4 bases from V and 3 bases from J, the junction contained 1 base not matched to a gene. CDR3 in amino acids: CASSRTSGNYNEQFF. CDR3 coding DNA: TGTGCCAGCAGCCGGACTAGCGGGAACTACAATGAGCAGTTCTTC.

The CDR3 DNA is TGTGCCAGCAGCGGATGGGGACAGAGTCAGACCGGGGAGCTGTTTTTT. Protein: CASSGWGQSQTGELFF. The J gene is TRBJ2-2, the V gene TRBV28; 7 bases agree with TRBD1. Germline CDR1 reads MDHEN; CDR2 reads SYDVKM. CDR3 length: 16 residues. Trimming at V came to 6 bases and at J to 5 bases, leaving 12 bases not matched to a gene.

This clone has a single count. The chain joins TRBV7-8 to TRBJ1-2, with a weak D call TRBD1 (5 bases). The CDR3 is made up of 13 amino acids. Per germline, CDR1 SGHVS and CDR2 FQNEAQ. V lost 5 bases to trimming and J lost 4 bases, with 11 bases between them. This chain's CDR3 is CASSLGPLYGYTF. The CDR3 DNA reads TGTGCCAGCAGCCTGGGGCCCCTCTATGGCTACACCTTC.

V gene TRBV19 combines with J gene TRBJ2-1, with D tentatively TRBD2 (6 bases). The germline CDR1 and CDR2 sequences are LNHDA and SQIVND (reference sequence). V shed 11 bases and J shed 2 bases, with 16 bases lying between them. The length of the CDR3 is 14 residues. CDR3 residues: CASRNSGAYNEQFF. In DNA, the CDR3 is TGTGCCTCGAGAAATAGCGGTGCCTACAATGAGCAGTTCTTC. Full variable domain (outside the CDR3, taken from reference TRBV19 and TRBJ2-1): DGGITQSPKYLFRKEGQNVTLSCEQNLNHDAMYWYRQDPGQGLRLIYYSQIVNDFQKGDIAEGYSVSREKKESFPLTVTSAQKNPTAFYLCASRNSGAYNEQFFGPGTRLTVL.

This chain joins TRBV10-3 and TRBJ2-7, with 8 nucleotides matching TRBD2. CDR3 length equals 14 residues. Germline V gene lookup returns CDR1 ENHRY and CDR2 SYGVKD. Germline trimming cut 4 bases from V and 7 bases from J; bases unmatched to any gene: 9. The CDR3 spells CAISGTGGPGEQYF. The CDR3 DNA follows: TGTGCCATCAGTGGGACGGGAGGGCCGGGGGAGCAGTACTTC.

In this sample, this clone turned up once. V is TRBV3-1 (or the pseudogene TRBV3-2) and J is TRBJ1-2; no firm D call. Germline CDR1 LGHDT, CDR2 YNNKEL (reference sequence). With 2 bases removed from V and 8 bases from J, the gap between germline ends came to 9 bases. The CDR3 totals 12 residues. In DNA, the CDR3 is TGTGCCAGCAGCCAACGGTTCCGCGGCTACACCTTC. It specifies CASSQRFRGYTF.

The chain is built from TRBV5-1 and TRBJ1-3, with D possibly TRBD1 on 5 matching bases. The germline V gene has CDR1 SGHRS and CDR2 YFSETQ. This CDR3 is 16 amino acids long. V was trimmed by 0 bases and J by 0 bases, leaving 10 bases between them. The CDR3 coding sequence is TGCGCCAGCAGCTTGGGGGGCAGCAACTCTGGAAACACCATATATTTT. Translated, it gives CASSLGGSNSGNTIYF.

The gene calls are TRBV5-1 and TRBJ2-1; D gene uncertain. CDR1 and CDR2 from the germline V gene are SGHRS and YFSETQ. CDR3 length equals 14 residues. V was shortened by 7 bases and J by 0 bases, with 11 bases between the two germline ends. CDR3 protein: CASAVTGSYNEQFF. CDR3 DNA sequence: TGCGCCAGCGCCGTCACGGGCTCCTACAATGAGCAGTTCTTC.